A selection of T cell receptor beta chains follows, all from one sample in a study of OX40 agonist ivuxolimab in advanced cancers. Clones were sequenced by immunoSEQ multiplex PCR, and TCRdb holds only the in-frame ones, with some missing. The data contain under 20,000 clones, 90% of them singletons. Sequenced here: CD4+ or CD8+ T cells sorted from blood, sampled in a trial of the OX40 agonist ivuxolimab. Every receptor here comes from an adult with an advanced solid tumor such as melanoma, head and neck, liver or kidney cancer. Each CDR3 is given with its conserved first and last residue. The D gene is left open where the match is weak. Not every row has a clone size; where given, it reads once, few, many or a size class.

V gene: TRBV6-1
CDR3 length: 15
J gene: TRBJ2-7
D gene: TRBD1
clone size: once
CDR3 protein: CASSSHRGRIYEQYF
CDR3 DNA: TGTGCCAGCAGTTCGCACAGGGGGCGCATCTACGAGCAGTACTTC

V gene: TRBV5-8
CDR3 length: 14
J gene: TRBJ2-1
D gene: TRBD2
clone size: NA
CDR3 protein: CASSQRGGFNEQFF
CDR3 DNA: TGTGCCAGCAGCCAGCGGGGAGGGTTCAATGAGCAGTTCTTC

V gene: TRBV4-1
CDR3 length: 15
J gene: TRBJ1-3
D gene: NA
clone size: NA
CDR3 protein: CASSQAQGFGNTIYF
CDR3 DNA: TGCGCCAGCAGCCAGGCTCAGGGGTTCGGAAACACCATATATTTT

V gene: TRBV5-5
CDR3 length: 16
J gene: TRBJ1-1
D gene: NA
clone size: NA
CDR3 protein: CASSPFVPLGPTEAFF
CDR3 DNA: TGTGCCAGCAGCCCTTTCGTCCCACTGGGGCCCACTGAAGCTTTCTTT

V gene: TRBV7-2
CDR3 length: 14
J gene: TRBJ2-7
D gene: NA
clone size: NA
CDR3 protein: CASSLVDSSYEQYF
CDR3 DNA: TGTGCCAGCAGCTTAGTCGACAGCTCCTACGAGCAGTACTTC

V gene: TRBV27
CDR3 length: 15
J gene: TRBJ2-7
D gene: TRBD1
clone size: NA
CDR3 protein: CASSSPNRGLYEQYF
CDR3 DNA: TGTGCCAGCAGTTCCCCCAACAGGGGGCTGTACGAGCAGTACTTC

V gene: TRBV9
CDR3 length: 15
J gene: TRBJ2-3
D gene: TRBD1
clone size: NA
CDR3 protein: CASSAFGTGTDTQYF
CDR3 DNA: TGTGCCAGCAGCGCGTTCGGGACAGGGACAGATACGCAGTATTTT

V gene: TRBV7-3
CDR3 length: 13
J gene: TRBJ2-3
D gene: NA
clone size: NA
CDR3 protein: CASSLMGTDTQYF
CDR3 DNA: TGTGCCAGCAGCTTAATGGGAACGGATACGCAGTATTTT

V gene: TRBV4-3
CDR3 length: 12
J gene: TRBJ2-5
D gene: NA
clone size: NA
CDR3 protein: CASSRGGETQYF
CDR3 DNA: TGCGCCAGCTCTAGGGGTGGAGAGACCCAGTACTTC

V gene: TRBV29-1
CDR3 length: 11
J gene: TRBJ2-1
D gene: NA
clone size: NA
CDR3 protein: CSVVIYDEQFF
CDR3 DNA: TGCAGCGTTGTTATTTATGATGAGCAGTTCTTC

V gene: TRBV7-9
CDR3 length: 16
J gene: TRBJ2-7
D gene: NA
clone size: NA
CDR3 protein: CASSLAGTPRAYEQYF
CDR3 DNA: TGTGCCAGCAGCTTAGCCGGGACCCCACGGGCCTACGAGCAGTACTTC

V gene: TRBV28
CDR3 length: 17
J gene: TRBJ2-3
D gene: NA
clone size: NA
CDR3 protein: CASSTGPATASTDTQYF
CDR3 DNA: TGTGCCAGCAGCACTGGGCCGGCCACCGCTAGCACAGATACGCAGTATTTT

V gene: TRBV7-9
CDR3 length: 13
J gene: TRBJ2-7
D gene: TRBD2
clone size: few
CDR3 protein: CASSSTSSYEQYF
CDR3 DNA: TGTGCCAGCAGCTCGACTAGCAGCTACGAGCAGTACTTC

V gene: TRBV7-9
CDR3 length: 13
J gene: TRBJ1-2
D gene: NA
clone size: NA
CDR3 protein: CASRGQFNYGYTF
CDR3 DNA: TGTGCCAGCAGAGGGCAGTTCAACTATGGCTACACCTTC

V gene: TRBV19
CDR3 length: 12
J gene: TRBJ2-1
D gene: NA
clone size: NA
CDR3 protein: CASGVGTNEQFF
CDR3 DNA: TGTGCCAGTGGTGTGGGAACCAATGAGCAGTTCTTC

V gene: TRBV11-2
CDR3 length: 17
J gene: TRBJ2-7
D gene: TRBD2
clone size: NA
CDR3 protein: CASSLSIGLAEDWEQYF
CDR3 DNA: TGTGCCAGCAGCTTATCGATAGGACTAGCGGAAGATTGGGAGCAGTACTTC

V gene: TRBV7-8
CDR3 length: 16
J gene: TRBJ2-5
D gene: NA
clone size: NA
CDR3 protein: CASSPLDRREQETQYF
CDR3 DNA: TGTGCCAGCAGCCCGTTAGACAGGAGAGAGCAAGAGACCCAGTACTTC

V gene: TRBV7-3
CDR3 length: 15
J gene: TRBJ2-2
D gene: TRBD2
clone size: NA
CDR3 protein: CASSLKAGDTGELFF
CDR3 DNA: TGTGCCAGCAGCTTAAAAGCGGGAGATACCGGGGAGCTGTTTTTT

V gene: TRBV7-2
CDR3 length: 13
J gene: TRBJ2-7
D gene: NA
clone size: NA
CDR3 protein: CASSRDSSYEQYF
CDR3 DNA: TGTGCCAGCAGCCGGGACTCCAGCTACGAGCAGTACTTC

V gene: TRBV18
CDR3 length: 14
J gene: TRBJ2-5
D gene: NA
clone size: NA
CDR3 protein: CASSPRDSEETQYF
CDR3 DNA: TGTGCCAGCTCACCAAGAGACAGCGAAGAGACCCAGTACTTC

V gene: TRBV19
CDR3 length: 11
J gene: TRBJ2-2
D gene: NA
clone size: NA
CDR3 protein: CASSITGELFF
CDR3 DNA: TGTGCCAGTAGCATCACCGGGGAGCTGTTTTTT

V gene: TRBV2
CDR3 length: 16
J gene: TRBJ1-1
D gene: NA
clone size: NA
CDR3 protein: CASSERIMGGNTEAFF
CDR3 DNA: TGTGCCAGCAGTGAAAGGATCATGGGAGGGAACACTGAAGCTTTCTTT

V gene: TRBV18
CDR3 length: 14
J gene: TRBJ2-1
D gene: NA
clone size: NA
CDR3 protein: CASSPGAGFDEQFF
CDR3 DNA: TGTGCCAGCTCACCTGGGGCCGGTTTCGATGAGCAGTTCTTC

V gene: TRBV10-1
CDR3 length: 14
J gene: TRBJ2-7
D gene: TRBD1
clone size: NA
CDR3 protein: CASMGGQGDYEQYF
CDR3 DNA: TGCGCCAGCATGGGGGGACAGGGTGACTACGAGCAGTACTTC